This TCR beta chain was observed in a study of siplizumab effects on memory and regulatory T cells. General study points: Proliferating Tregs' suppressive function in siplizumab cultures went unconfirmed. The apparent diversity of naive T cells exceeded that of memory cells, and naive T cells seemed to make a major contribution to the alloresponse.

This CDR3 comprises 21 residues. The method was immunoSEQ multiplex PCR; TCRdb's version includes in-frame clones alone and lacks a portion of them. The repertoire has about 120,000 clones, just over 90% of them found once; the top ten carry roughly 0.15%. On this clone itself: Its specificity is unknown.

This TCR was sampled from a human donor in good health. The V call is TRBV21-1, the J call TRBJ1-5; the tabulated D call, TRBD1, remains unverified against the DNA. TRBV21-1 is labeled a pseudogene. What was sequenced was non-Treg CD4+ T cells sorted from blood. CDR3 DNA: TGTGCCAGCAGCAAAGGACCATTCGACGGGACAGATACTCATAGCAATCAGCCCCAGCATTTT. Translation gives CASSKGPFDGTDTHSNQPQHF.